This T cell receptor (beta chain) was found in a study of lymphopenia after photon versus proton radiotherapy. Germline V gene lookup returns CDR1 SQVTM and CDR2 ANQGSEA. This CDR3 has 12 residues. J lost 4 bases, V lost 7 bases, and 5 bases had no gene match. Overall study results and limits: Relative stability marked proton patients; photon patients lost diversity and naive cells. After lymphocyte nadir, photon-treated repertoires showed oligoclonal expansion, especially CD8+ Temra.

The method was immunoSEQ multiplex PCR; TCRdb's version includes in-frame clones alone and lacks a portion of them. The sample consists of about 19,000 clones, 85% to 95% of them appearing once. Note on this clone: Its antigen is not identified.

This material consisted of peripheral blood, taken from a patient treated with photon-based radiotherapy. This receptor was taken from a man aged 55-75 years with pancreatic cancer. The V gene is TRBV29-1, the J gene TRBJ1-2, with 8 positions matching TRBD1. CDR3 sequence (DNA): TGCAGCGGGGCAGGACAGGGCTATGGCTACACCTTC. It specifies CSGAGQGYGYTF.